The 16 T cell receptor beta chains listed next were all sequenced from one sample in a study of blood T cell repertoires in COVID-19 (dated by TCRdb to about 2020). Library preparation used the immunoSEQ multiplex PCR assay. Held by TCRdb, this immuneACCESS table contains in-frame sequences only and omits some clones. Under half of the omission traces to an unresolved V gene where checked; the cause of the rest is unknown. Present in this sample are about 73,000 clones, approximately 92% of which were seen just once. Of the sample, about 9.1% falls within the top ten clones. The material sequenced was peripheral blood. The source of these receptors is a man of 80 years or more with acute or convalescent COVID-19.

This chain uses TRBV7-2 with TRBJ2-3, with D hard to call. Germline assignment: CDR1 SGHTA and CDR2 FQGNSA. The CDR3 runs to 15 residues. The V gene lost 2 bases and the J gene lost 1 base, with 10 bases spanning the gap. The CDR3 nucleotides read TGTGCCAGCAGCTTATCAAGGCAGGGCACAGATACGCAGTATTTT. Its translation is CASSLSRQGTDTQYF.

The chain is built from TRBV24-1 and TRBJ1-2; 11 nucleotides agree with TRBD1. This CDR3 region has 17 residues. Germline V CDR1 and CDR2: KGHDR, SFDVKD. V shed 4 bases, J shed 6 bases, and the junction held 12 bases outside the gene matches. The CDR3 loop reads CATSDSTIGQGADGYTF. The CDR3 nucleotides read TGTGCCACCAGTGACTCAACTATTGGACAGGGGGCGGATGGCTACACCTTC.

J is TRBJ1-5 and V is TRBV19; perhaps TRBD1 as D (5 bases). This CDR3 has 21 residues. In germline, CDR1 is LNHDA, CDR2 SQIVND (reference sequence). Trimming shortened V by 2 bases and J by 3 bases, and 29 bases separated the two germline ends. Written as DNA, the CDR3 is TGTGCCAGTAGTATAACGGCCGCGTCGGGTGCGGGGCAGCGAGTCAATCAGCCCCAGCATTTT. This translates into CASSITAASGAGQRVNQPQHF.

The rearrangement joins TRBV18 to TRBJ1-5; D is perhaps TRBD1 (5 bases). Germline CDR1 reads KGHSH; CDR2 reads LQKENI. Trimming took 3 bases from V and 1 from J, leaving 7 bases between them. The CDR3 spans 14 residues. CDR3 sequence: CASSPGGSNQPQHF. Here the CDR3 DNA reads TGTGCCAGCTCACCGGGGGGAAGCAATCAGCCCCAGCATTTT. The full variable domain, in which reference TRBV18 and TRBJ1-5 provide the parts outside the CDR3, is NAGVMQNPRHLVRRRGQEARLRCSPMKGHSHVYWYRQLPEEGLKFMVYLQKENIIDESGMPKERFSAEFPKEGPSILRIQQVVRGDSAAYFCASSPGGSNQPQHFGDGTRLSIL.

V gene TRBV2 combines with J gene TRBJ2-7; 13 positions match TRBD2. CDR3 size: 16 residues. J lost 5 bases, V lost 6 bases, and 10 bases had no gene match. Germline CDR1 reads SNHLY; CDR2 reads FYNNEI. The chain's CDR3 is CASRRLAGGRRDEQYF. The CDR3 region has the DNA TGTGCCAGCAGAAGACTAGCGGGAGGCCGCCGGGACGAGCAGTACTTC.

A word on this clone: Other DNA sequences in the sample encode the same CDR3. This rearrangement joins TRBV5-1 to TRBJ2-5; no reliable D call. Per germline, CDR1 SGHRS and CDR2 YFSETQ. With 4 bases removed from V and 1 base from J, the gap between germline ends came to 2 bases. This CDR3 comprises 11 residues. DNA of the CDR3: TGCGCCAGCAGCCTCCAAGAGACCCAGTACTTC. Amino acid sequence: CASSLQETQYF. The full variable domain, its missing parts supplied by reference TRBV5-1 and TRBJ2-5, is KAGVTQTPRYLIKTRGQQVTLSCSPISGHRSVSWYQQTPGQGLQFLFEYFSETQRNKGNFPGRFSGRQFSNSRSEMNVSTLELGDSALYLCASSLQETQYFGPGTRLLVL.

The chain is built from TRBV19 and TRBJ1-5; weak D call: TRBD1 (5 bases). V lost 5 bases, J lost 11 bases, and 16 bases lay in between. CDR3 length: 13 amino acids. CDR1 LNHDA and CDR2 SQIVND come from the germline V gene (reference sequence). CDR3 in amino acids: CASSDSEMSTQHF. As DNA, the CDR3 is TGTGCCAGTAGTGACAGTGAGATGTCGACCCAGCATTTT. Using reference TRBV19 and TRBJ1-5 for the parts outside the CDR3, the full variable domain is DGGITQSPKYLFRKEGQNVTLSCEQNLNHDAMYWYRQDPGQGLRLIYYSQIVNDFQKGDIAEGYSVSREKKESFPLTVTSAQKNPTAFYLCASSDSEMSTQHFGDGTRLSIL.

This chain joins TRBV15 and TRBJ2-1, with TRBD2 as a possible D gene (7 bases). This CDR3 is 16 amino acids long. Trimming cost V 0 bases and J 10 bases, with 19 bases left between them. Germline V gene sequence: CDR1 LNHNV, CDR2 YYDKDF (reference sequence). CDR3 nucleotides: TGTGCCACCAGCAGAGATAATTATGTAGGGGGAGGGGAGCAGTTCTTC. Translation: CATSRDNYVGGGEQFF. The full variable domain, in which reference TRBV15 and TRBJ2-1 provide the parts outside the CDR3, is DAMVIQNPRYQVTQFGKPVTLSCSQTLNHNVMYWYQQKSSQAPKLLFHYYDKDFNNEADTPDNFQSRRPNTSFCFLDIRSPGLGDTAMYLCATSRDNYVGGGEQFFGPGTRLTVL.

This clone has just one count. The chain has TRBV7-9 and TRBJ1-1; D might be TRBD1 (5 bases). The CDR3 sequence is 13 residues long. V lost 6 bases, J lost 6 bases, and 14 bases lay in between. Germline-derived CDR1 and CDR2 are SEHNR and FQNEAQ (reference sequence). The CDR3 here is CASRDISVAEAFF. CDR3 sequence (DNA): TGTGCCAGCAGGGACATCTCCGTCGCTGAAGCTTTCTTT.

The chain has TRBV6-5 and TRBJ1-1; possibly TRBD1 for D (5 bases). Germline V gene data show CDR1 as MNHEY and CDR2 as SVGAGI. The germline V and J ends were trimmed by 6 bases and 1 base, with 6 bases remaining between them. The CDR3 is 12 residues long. The CDR3 DNA sequence: TGTGCCAGCAGCACAGGGAACACTGAAGCTTTCTTT. The encoded protein is CASSTGNTEAFF.

This clone was seen once. The chain links TRBV10-1 to TRBJ1-1; D is perhaps TRBD1 (6 bases). Germline CDR1 and CDR2: WNHNN and SYGVQD (reference sequence). The CDR3 sequence is 13 residues long. V lost 5 bases, J lost 3 bases, and 10 bases lay in between. This CDR3 reads CASSPNRDTEAFF. The CDR3 DNA follows: TGCGCCAGCAGTCCAAACAGGGACACTGAAGCTTTCTTT.

The rearrangement joins TRBV4-1 to TRBJ1-2; 7 bases map to TRBD1. Germline V gene lookup returns CDR1 MGHRA and CDR2 YSYEKL. This CDR3 contains 19 residues. V gave up 4 bases and J gave up 5 bases; unmatched junction bases: 22. CDR3 loop: CASSRLPGQLRSRGYGYTF. CDR3 coding DNA: TGCGCCAGCAGCCGCCTCCCGGGACAGCTCCGATCAAGGGGGTATGGCTACACCTTC.

V usage is TRBV4-1 and J usage is TRBJ2-3; the match to TRBD1 covers 8 bases. Germline trimming cut 8 bases from V and 0 bases from J; bases unmatched to any gene: 4. CDR3 size: 14 residues. Germline CDR1 is MGHRA and CDR2 is YSYEKL. This CDR3 is CASRYRGSTDTQYF. Here the CDR3 DNA reads TGCGCCAGCCGTTACAGGGGGAGCACAGATACGCAGTATTTT.

The chain links TRBV30 to TRBJ1-2; D perhaps matches TRBD1 (5 bases). CDR1 is GTSNPN and CDR2 is SVGIG in the germline V gene (reference sequence). Trimming stripped 4 bases from V and 4 bases from J, with 13 bases between. The CDR3 covers 13 residues. This chain's CDR3 is CAWTSQGSYGYTF. The CDR3 nucleotides are TGTGCCTGGACCAGTCAGGGTAGCTATGGCTACACCTTC.

This clone was observed a single time. CDR3: CATSRDRRTSGTTDTQYF. CDR3 DNA: TGTGCCACCAGCAGAGATAGGCGGACTAGCGGGACCACAGATACGCAGTATTTT. The V gene is TRBV15, the J gene TRBJ2-3; 12 positions match TRBD2. The V segment lost 0 bases and the J segment 2 bases; nucleotides outside the gene matches: 6. Germline V CDR1 and CDR2: LNHNV, YYDKDF (reference sequence). The CDR3 has 18 residues. The whole variable domain, filled in from reference TRBV15 and TRBJ2-3, reads DAMVIQNPRYQVTQFGKPVTLSCSQTLNHNVMYWYQQKSSQAPKLLFHYYDKDFNNEADTPDNFQSRRPNTSFCFLDIRSPGLGDTAMYLCATSRDRRTSGTTDTQYFGPGTRLTVL.

The chain employs TRBV5-1 and TRBJ2-7; 7 positions agree with TRBD1. The CDR3 is 14 residues long. Germline V CDR1 and CDR2: SGHRS, YFSETQ. V shed 2 bases and J 2 bases; nucleotides not matched to a gene: 4. The CDR3 coding sequence is TGCGCCAGCAGCTTAGGGGGACAGACCTACGAGCAGTACTTC. Amino acid sequence: CASSLGGQTYEQYF.